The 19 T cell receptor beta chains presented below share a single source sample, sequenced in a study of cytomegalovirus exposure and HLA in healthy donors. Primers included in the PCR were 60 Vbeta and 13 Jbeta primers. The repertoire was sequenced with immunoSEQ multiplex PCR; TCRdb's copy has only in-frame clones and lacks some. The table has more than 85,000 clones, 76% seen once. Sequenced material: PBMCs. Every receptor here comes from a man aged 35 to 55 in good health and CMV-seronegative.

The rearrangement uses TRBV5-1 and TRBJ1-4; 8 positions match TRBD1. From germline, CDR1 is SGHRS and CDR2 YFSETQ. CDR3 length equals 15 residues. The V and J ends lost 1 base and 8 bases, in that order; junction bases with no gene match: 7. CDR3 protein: CASSLRTGSREKLFF. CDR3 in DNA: TGCGCCAGCAGCTTGAGGACAGGGAGCCGGGAAAAACTGTTTTTT. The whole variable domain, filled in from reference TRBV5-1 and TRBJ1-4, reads KAGVTQTPRYLIKTRGQQVTLSCSPISGHRSVSWYQQTPGQGLQFLFEYFSETQRNKGNFPGRFSGRQFSNSRSEMNVSTLELGDSALYLCASSLRTGSREKLFFGSGTQLSVL.

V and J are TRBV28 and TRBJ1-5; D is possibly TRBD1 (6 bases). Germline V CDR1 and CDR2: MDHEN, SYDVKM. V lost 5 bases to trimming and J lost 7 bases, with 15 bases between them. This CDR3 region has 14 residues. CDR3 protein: CASSTPQGNQPQHF. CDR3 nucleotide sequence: TGTGCCAGCAGTACGCCGCAGGGGAACCAGCCCCAGCATTTT.

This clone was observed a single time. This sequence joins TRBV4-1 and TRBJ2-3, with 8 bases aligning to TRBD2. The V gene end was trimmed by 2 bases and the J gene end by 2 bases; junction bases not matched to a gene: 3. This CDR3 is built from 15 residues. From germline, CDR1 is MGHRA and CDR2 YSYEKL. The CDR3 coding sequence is TGCGCCAGCAGCCAAATAGCGGGGCACACAGATACGCAGTATTTT. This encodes CASSQIAGHTDTQYF.

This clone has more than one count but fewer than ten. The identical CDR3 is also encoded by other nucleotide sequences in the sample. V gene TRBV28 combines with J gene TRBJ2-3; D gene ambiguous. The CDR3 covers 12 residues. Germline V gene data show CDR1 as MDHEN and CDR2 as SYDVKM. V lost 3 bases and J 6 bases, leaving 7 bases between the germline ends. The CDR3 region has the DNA TGTGCCAGCAGTTTGGCCCTCGATACGCAGTATTTT. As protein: CASSLALDTQYF.

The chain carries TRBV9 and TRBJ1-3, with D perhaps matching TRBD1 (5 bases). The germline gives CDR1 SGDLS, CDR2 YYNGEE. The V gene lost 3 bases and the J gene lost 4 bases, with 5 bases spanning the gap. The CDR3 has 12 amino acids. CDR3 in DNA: TGTGCCAGCAGCGAGGGGGGAAACACCATATATTTT. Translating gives CASSEGGNTIYF.

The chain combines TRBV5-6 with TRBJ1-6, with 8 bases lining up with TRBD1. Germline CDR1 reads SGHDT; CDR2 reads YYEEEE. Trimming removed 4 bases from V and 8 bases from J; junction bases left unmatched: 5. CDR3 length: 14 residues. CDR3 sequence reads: CASSLGQADSPLHF. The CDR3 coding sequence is TGTGCCAGCAGCCTGGGACAGGCGGATTCACCCCTCCACTTT. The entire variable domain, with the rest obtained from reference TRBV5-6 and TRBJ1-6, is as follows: DAGVTQSPTHLIKTRGQQVTLRCSPKSGHDTVSWYQQALGQGPQFIFQYYEEEERQRGNFPDRFSGHQFPNYSSELNVNALLLGDSALYLCASSLGQADSPLHFGNGTRLTVT.

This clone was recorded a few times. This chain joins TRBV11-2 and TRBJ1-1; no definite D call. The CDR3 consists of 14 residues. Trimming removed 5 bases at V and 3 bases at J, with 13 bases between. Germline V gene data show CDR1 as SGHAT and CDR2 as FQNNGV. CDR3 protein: CASSAYPGDTEAFF. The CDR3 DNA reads TGTGCCAGCAGCGCTTACCCCGGGGACACTGAAGCTTTCTTT.

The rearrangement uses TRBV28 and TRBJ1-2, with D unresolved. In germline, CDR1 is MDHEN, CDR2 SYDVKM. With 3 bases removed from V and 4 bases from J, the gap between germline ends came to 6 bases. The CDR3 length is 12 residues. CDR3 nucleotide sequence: TGTGCCAGCAGTTTTGACATCTATGGCTACACCTTC. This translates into CASSFDIYGYTF.

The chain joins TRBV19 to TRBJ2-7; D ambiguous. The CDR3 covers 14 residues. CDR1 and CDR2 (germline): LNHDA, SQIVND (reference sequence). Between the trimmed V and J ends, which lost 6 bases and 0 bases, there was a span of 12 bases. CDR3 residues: CASRVQRDSYEQYF. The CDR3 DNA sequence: TGTGCCAGTAGGGTACAGAGAGACTCCTACGAGCAGTACTTC.

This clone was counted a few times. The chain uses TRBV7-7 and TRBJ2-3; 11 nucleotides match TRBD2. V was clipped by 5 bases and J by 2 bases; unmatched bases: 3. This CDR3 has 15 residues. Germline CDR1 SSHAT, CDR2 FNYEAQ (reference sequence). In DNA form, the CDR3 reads TGTGCCAGCAGCAGTAGCGGGAGGGACACAGATACGCAGTATTTT. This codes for CASSSSGRDTDTQYF.

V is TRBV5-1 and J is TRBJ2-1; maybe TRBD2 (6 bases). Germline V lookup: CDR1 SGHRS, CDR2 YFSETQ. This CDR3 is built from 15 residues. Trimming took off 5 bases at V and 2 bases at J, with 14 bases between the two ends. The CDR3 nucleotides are TGCGCCAGCAGTTTAGCGGATTCTACCTACAATGAGCAGTTCTTC. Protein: CASSLADSTYNEQFF.

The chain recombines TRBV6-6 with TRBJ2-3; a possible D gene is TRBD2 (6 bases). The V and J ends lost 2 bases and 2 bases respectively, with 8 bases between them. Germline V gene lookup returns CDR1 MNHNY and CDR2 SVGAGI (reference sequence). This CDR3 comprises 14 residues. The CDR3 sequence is CASSYRESTDTQYF. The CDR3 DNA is TGTGCCAGCAGTTACCGGGAGTCCACAGATACGCAGTATTTT.

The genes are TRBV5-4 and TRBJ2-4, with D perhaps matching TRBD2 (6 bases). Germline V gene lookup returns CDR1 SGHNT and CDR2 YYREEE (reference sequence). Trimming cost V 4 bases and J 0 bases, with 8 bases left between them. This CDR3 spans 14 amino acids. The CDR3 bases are TGTGCCAGCAGCGTGGGACTAGCCAAAAACATTCAGTACTTC. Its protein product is CASSVGLAKNIQYF.

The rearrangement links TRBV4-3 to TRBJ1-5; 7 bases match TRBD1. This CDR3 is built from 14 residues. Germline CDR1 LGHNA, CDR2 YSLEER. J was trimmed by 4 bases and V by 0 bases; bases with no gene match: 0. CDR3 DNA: TGCGCCAGCAGCCAAGACAGGGGGAATCAGCCCCAGCATTTT. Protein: CASSQDRGNQPQHF.

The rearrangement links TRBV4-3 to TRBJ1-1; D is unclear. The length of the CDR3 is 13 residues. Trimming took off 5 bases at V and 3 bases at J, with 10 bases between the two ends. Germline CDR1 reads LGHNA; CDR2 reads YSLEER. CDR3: CASSSAFDTEAFF. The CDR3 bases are TGCGCCAGCAGCTCCGCGTTCGACACTGAAGCTTTCTTT.

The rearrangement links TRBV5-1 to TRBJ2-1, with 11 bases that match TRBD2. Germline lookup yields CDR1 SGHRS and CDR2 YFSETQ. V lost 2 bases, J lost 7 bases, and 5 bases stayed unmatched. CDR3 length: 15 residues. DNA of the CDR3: TGCGCCAGCAGCTTTCTAGCGGGAGGTAAGAATGAGCAGTTCTTC. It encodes CASSFLAGGKNEQFF. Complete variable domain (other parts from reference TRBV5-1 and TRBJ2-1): KAGVTQTPRYLIKTRGQQVTLSCSPISGHRSVSWYQQTPGQGLQFLFEYFSETQRNKGNFPGRFSGRQFSNSRSEMNVSTLELGDSALYLCASSFLAGGKNEQFFGPGTRLTVL.

In DNA form, the CDR3 reads TGTGCCAGCAGCTTTTCCAGGGACTACGAGCAGTACTTC. This encodes CASSFSRDYEQYF. V is TRBV7-8 and J is TRBJ2-7, with D possibly TRBD1 on 5 matching bases. V lost 3 bases to trimming and J lost 3 bases, with 9 bases between them. Germline V gene sequence: CDR1 SGHVS, CDR2 FQNEAQ. The CDR3 contains 13 residues.

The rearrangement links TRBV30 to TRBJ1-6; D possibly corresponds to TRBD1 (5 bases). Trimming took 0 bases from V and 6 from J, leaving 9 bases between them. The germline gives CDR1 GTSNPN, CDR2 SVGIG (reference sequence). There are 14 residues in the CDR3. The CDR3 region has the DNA TGTGCCTGGAGTGTGGGGCAGAGTAATTCACCCCTCCACTTT. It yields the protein CAWSVGQSNSPLHF.

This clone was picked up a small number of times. The CDR3 loop is CATSTGDTNYGYTF. CDR3 coding DNA: TGTGCCACCAGCACCGGGGACACCAACTATGGCTACACCTTC. The chain uses TRBV15 and TRBJ1-2; D perhaps matches TRBD1 (6 bases). The germline V gene encodes CDR1 LNHNV and CDR2 YYDKDF (reference sequence). With 4 bases removed from V and 2 bases from J, the gap between germline ends came to 11 bases. This CDR3 has 14 amino acids.